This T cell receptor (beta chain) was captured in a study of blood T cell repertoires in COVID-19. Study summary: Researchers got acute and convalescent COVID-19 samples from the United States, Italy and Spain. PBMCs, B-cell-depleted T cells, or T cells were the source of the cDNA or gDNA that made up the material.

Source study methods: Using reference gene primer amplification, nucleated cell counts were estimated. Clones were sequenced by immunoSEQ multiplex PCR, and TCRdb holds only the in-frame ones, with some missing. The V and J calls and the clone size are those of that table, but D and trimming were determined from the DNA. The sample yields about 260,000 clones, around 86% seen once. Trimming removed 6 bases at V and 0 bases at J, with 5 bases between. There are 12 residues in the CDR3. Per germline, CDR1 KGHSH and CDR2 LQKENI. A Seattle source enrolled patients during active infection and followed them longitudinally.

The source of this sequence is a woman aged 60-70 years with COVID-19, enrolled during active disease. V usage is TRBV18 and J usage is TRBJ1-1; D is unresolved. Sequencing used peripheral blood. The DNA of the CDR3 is TGTGCCAGCTCCTATATGAACACTGAAGCTTTCTTT. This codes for CASSYMNTEAFF.